This section outlines one TCR beta chain sequence together with its context. Its matching antigen is unknown. These data belong to a study of Ad26.COV2.S vaccination and SARS-CoV-2 variants. Study-wide points: Non-spike TCR breadth showed similarity between vaccine and placebo recipients.

V was clipped by 3 bases and J by 5 bases, with 17 bases between them. The germline gives CDR1 GTSNPN, CDR2 SVGIG (reference sequence). CDR3 length equals 15 residues. The repertoire was sequenced with immunoSEQ multiplex PCR; TCRdb's copy has only in-frame clones and lacks some. The table includes about 440,000 clones, 90% detected once. This sample's treatment: 15 to 20 received Ad26.COV2.S at low or high dose, single or two shots; 5 received placebo; per-sample allocation not given. The samples date from day 63 after the first vaccine or placebo injection. As its vector, the vaccine had Ad26, which expressed Wuhan-strain SARS-CoV-2 spike.

The chain is built from TRBV30 and TRBJ1-5; D is possibly TRBD1 (5 bases). The source of this sequence is a person between 18 and 60 years old who received the Ad26.COV2.S COVID-19 vaccine or a placebo. The sample here was peripheral blood, taken in a trial of Ad26.COV2.S vaccine versus placebo. The CDR3 region has the DNA TGTGCCTGGAGGAGTGGGGGGTCCGTCGATCAGCCCCAGCATTTT. Amino acids: CAWRSGGSVDQPQHF. The full variable domain, its missing parts supplied by reference TRBV30 and TRBJ1-5, is SQTIHQWPATLVQPVGSPLSLECTVEGTSNPNLYWYRQAAGRGLQLLFYSVGIGQISSEVPQNLSASRPQDRQFILSSKKLLLSDSGFYLCAWRSGGSVDQPQHFGDGTRLSIL.